Presented here are 18 T cell receptor beta chains from one specimen sequenced in a study of neurological immune-mediated disorders. TCRdb ran MiXCR on the 5' RACE reads and lists one entry per CDR3 protein. The repertoire holds about 62,000 distinct CDR3 sequences, with approximately 4.6% as singletons. Specimen: PBMCs. The receptors were sampled from a woman in her 50s with multiple sclerosis.

This clonotype was seen repeatedly, ten times or more. J is TRBJ1-1 and V is TRBV10-3; D is unresolved. Trimming cost V 6 bases and J 3 bases, with 11 bases left between them. In germline, CDR1 is ENHRY, CDR2 SYGVKD. This CDR3 is built from 13 residues. In nucleotides, the CDR3 is TGTGCCATCAGCGCATTGCGGGACACTGAAGCTTTCTTT. Its protein product is CAISALRDTEAFF.

The table lists this clonotype with many counts. This chain connects TRBV9 to TRBJ2-1, with D tentatively TRBD1 (5 bases). Germline V gives CDR1 SGDLS, CDR2 YYNGEE. This CDR3 contains 14 residues. V was cut by 2 bases and J by 5 bases, with 11 bases left in between. CDR3 coding DNA: TGTGCCAGCAGCGTTCTAGGGGCGGACAATGAGCAGTTCTTC. Translation gives CASSVLGADNEQFF.

Only a few counts were recorded for this clonotype. The V gene is TRBV9, the J gene TRBJ2-2; D is possibly TRBD1 (6 bases). Germline V gene lookup returns CDR1 SGDLS and CDR2 YYNGEE. CDR3 length: 15 amino acids. Trimming stripped 8 bases from V and 5 bases from J, with 19 bases between. The CDR3 DNA reads TGTGCCAGTAATCTGGGGGCCGAGTGGACCGGGGAGCTGTTTTTT. Translated, it gives CASNLGAEWTGELFF.

This clonotype was found many times. The genes are TRBV4-3 and TRBJ2-3; tentatively, D is TRBD1 (5 bases). V lost 1 base and J 4 bases, leaving 15 bases between the germline ends. The CDR3 is 16 amino acids. Per germline, CDR1 LGHNA and CDR2 YSLEER. The CDR3 DNA is TGCGCCAGCAGCCAAGGGCGGCTAAGGGGTCCAGATACGCAGTATTTT. Protein product: CASSQGRLRGPDTQYF.

This clonotype was seen repeatedly, ten times or more. The CDR3 is CASSPQWTGGETQYF. Written as DNA, the CDR3 is TGTGCCAGCAGTCCCCAATGGACAGGGGGAGAGACCCAGTACTTC. This sequence joins TRBV6-1 and TRBJ2-5; 10 nucleotides line up with TRBD1. This CDR3 spans 15 amino acids. The J segment lost 4 bases and the V segment lost 5 bases, leaving 7 bases of the junction unmatched. CDR1 MNHNS and CDR2 SASEGT come from the germline V gene.

This clonotype was observed at least ten times. V is TRBV2 and J is TRBJ1-2; 9 nucleotides match TRBD1. The CDR3 totals 14 residues. Trimming cost V 7 bases and J 4 bases; bases outside gene matches: 7. Germline V gives CDR1 SNHLY, CDR2 FYNNEI. The CDR3 DNA is TGTGCCAGCACCCTACAGGGGGCGAGCTATGGCTACACCTTC. This encodes CASTLQGASYGYTF. Full variable domain (remainder filled in from reference TRBV2 and TRBJ1-2): EPEVTQTPSHQVTQMGQEVILRCVPISNHLYFYWYRQILGQKVEFLVSFYNNEISEKSEIFDDQFSVERPDGSNFTLKIRSTKLEDSAMYFCASTLQGASYGYTFGSGTRLTVV.

In this sample, this clonotype turned up many times. Here the CDR3 reads CASSSTGDQNTEAFF. CDR3 bases: TGTGCCAGCAGCTCCACAGGGGATCAGAACACTGAAGCTTTCTTT. The chain joins TRBV11-2 to TRBJ1-1; TRBD1 matches 7 bases. Trimming removed 4 bases from V and 1 base from J; junction bases left unmatched: 6. Germline V CDR1 and CDR2: SGHAT, FQNNGV. CDR3 length: 15 residues.

As concerns this clonotype: This may stem from a read error, because a much larger clone lies one nucleotide away. The genes are TRBV20-1 and TRBJ1-1; D is undetermined. The CDR3 runs 13 residues. CDR1 and CDR2 from the germline V gene are DFQATT and SNEGSKA (reference sequence). CDR3 amino acids: CSAREDGNTKAFF. CDR3 sequence (DNA): TGCAGTGCTAGAGAGGACGGGAACACTAAAGCTTTCTTT.

This clonotype has a count of ten or more. The chain links TRBV6-6 to TRBJ1-5; TRBD1 might be the D (5 bases). Germline CDR1 reads MNHNY; CDR2 reads SVGAGI (reference sequence). The CDR3 is made up of 13 amino acids. Trimming took off 6 bases at V and 5 bases at J, with 11 bases between the two ends. CDR3 bases: TGTGCCAGCAGCCCAGGGAGGGATCAGCCCCAGCATTTT. Translated, it gives CASSPGRDQPQHF.

This clonotype appeared a few times. One end of the junction fails to match germline, which may point to a read error. J is TRBJ1-5 and V is TRBV7-2; D not certain. The germline V gene has CDR1 SGHTA and CDR2 FQGNSA. This CDR3 is built from 12 residues. CDR3 loop: CASSLDIQPQNF. In DNA, the CDR3 is TGTGCCAGCAGCTTAGATATTCAGCCCCAGAATTTT.

This clonotype was counted ten times or more. V gene TRBV11-3 combines with J gene TRBJ2-7, with 11 positions matching TRBD1. CDR3 length: 15 amino acids. The germline CDR1 and CDR2 sequences are SGHNT and YENEEA. V shed 5 bases, J shed 3 bases, and the junction held 6 bases outside the gene matches. CDR3 bases: TGTGCCAGCAGCCTAACGGGGACAGGGGGCTACGAGCAGTACTTC. It specifies CASSLTGTGGYEQYF.

There are many counts of this clonotype. This chain uses TRBV6-5 with TRBJ1-3; D ambiguous. The CDR3 consists of 13 residues. Trimming removed 10 bases at V and 0 bases at J, with 10 bases between. Per germline, CDR1 MNHEY and CDR2 SVGAGI. The CDR3 bases are TGTGCCACCCGGGAGGCCTCTGGAAACACCATATATTTT. Its translation is CATREASGNTIYF.

This clonotype was counted a few times. Compared with germline, one end of the junction differs, possibly owing to a read error. The rearrangement uses TRBV20-1 and TRBJ1-3, with D uncertain. CDR1 is DFQATT and CDR2 is SNEGSKA in the germline V gene (reference sequence). The CDR3 extends over 13 amino acids. This CDR3 is CSASAEWGKTIYF. The CDR3 region has the DNA TGCAGTGCTAGCGCTGAGTGGGGAAAAACCATATATTTT.

This clonotype was seen many times. The genes are TRBV2 and TRBJ1-2, with 8 bases matching TRBD1. J lost 6 bases, V lost 6 bases, and 6 bases had no gene match. The CDR3 is 13 amino acids. Germline V lookup: CDR1 SNHLY, CDR2 FYNNEI. The CDR3, as DNA: TGTGCCAGCAGGGAGACAGGGGTCGATGGCTACACCTTC. It is translated as CASRETGVDGYTF.

This clonotype was recorded many times. J is TRBJ1-1 and V is TRBV12-3 or TRBV12-4, with D possibly being TRBD1 (6 bases). The CDR3 contains 15 residues. The germline V and J ends were trimmed by 5 bases and 1 base, with 14 bases remaining between them. The CDR3 here is CASSPEGGENTEAFF. The DNA of the CDR3 is TGTGCCAGCAGTCCCGAAGGGGGAGAGAACACTGAAGCTTTCTTT.

This clonotype showed up many times. The chain joins TRBV5-1 to TRBJ2-4, with 11 bases lining up with TRBD1. Unmatched junction bases numbered 4, after V lost 4 bases and J lost 1 base. The germline V gene encodes CDR1 SGHRS and CDR2 YFSETQ. The CDR3 totals 16 residues. The CDR3 region is CASSPGQGAAKNIQYF. As DNA, the CDR3 is TGCGCCAGCAGCCCAGGACAGGGGGCGGCCAAAAACATTCAGTACTTC.

Many counts were recorded for this clonotype. J is TRBJ2-5 and V is TRBV29-1; the D gene is possibly TRBD2 (5 bases). V was shortened by 0 bases and J by 5 bases, with 10 bases between the two germline ends. Per germline, CDR1 SQVTM and CDR2 ANQGSEA. This CDR3 region has 13 residues. The CDR3 reads CSVEDRGSETQYF. CDR3 coding DNA: TGCAGCGTTGAAGATCGCGGGTCGGAGACCCAGTACTTC.

This clonotype was recorded at least ten times. The CDR3 spells CASSLEGTGSTEAFF. The CDR3 bases are TGCGCCAGCAGCTTGGAGGGGACAGGGTCGACTGAAGCTTTCTTT. The rearrangement links TRBV5-1 to TRBJ1-1, with 9 bases lining up with TRBD1. This CDR3 comprises 15 residues. V shed 0 bases and J 5 bases; nucleotides not matched to a gene: 5. Germline V gives CDR1 SGHRS, CDR2 YFSETQ.